The entry below gives a single T cell receptor beta chain sequence along with its context. This entry is derived from a study of shared clonotypes between healthy human individuals. Germline CDR1 is MDHEN and CDR2 is SYDVKM. J gave up 3 bases and V 3 bases, and 7 bases lay outside the gene matches. CDR3 size: 15 residues. Assay: immunoSEQ multiplex PCR; the TCRdb copy retains only in-frame clones and omits some. The sample has about 2,200,000 clones; approximately 94% are singletons. Selected positively for CCR7 and CD45RO-negative, naive CD8 cells excluded terminally differentiated effector memory CD45RA+ cells.

The clonotype comes from a man aged 18 to 30 in good health. Some clones in this sample may be carry-over from other donors' samples. Sequenced input: naive CD8+ T cells from PBMCs. The chain is built from TRBV28 and TRBJ2-7; 8 nucleotides line up with TRBD2. Written as DNA, the CDR3 is TGTGCCAGCAGTTTTCAGGCGGGAGGCAGCTACGAGCAGTACTTC. Protein: CASSFQAGGSYEQYF.